The sequence of this T cell receptor beta chain was determined in a study of cytomegalovirus exposure and HLA in healthy donors. Regarding the study as a whole: Later on, an analysis tied 15,000 or so TCR beta sequences to HLA alleles at 0.05 false discovery rate. Listed as cytomegalovirus-associated were 150 or so TCR beta chains.

The CDR3 has 16 residues. Germline assignment: CDR1 LGHNA and CDR2 YNFKEQ. V shed 5 bases, J shed 5 bases, and the junction held 9 bases outside the gene matches. This clone was found a few times. Its antigen is not known. Amplification used 60 Vbeta primers and 13 Jbeta primers. Assay: immunoSEQ multiplex PCR; the TCRdb copy retains only in-frame clones and omits some. The data hold around 150,000 clones, with 80% observed a single time. This receptor was obtained from a man between 18 and 29 years old in good health and CMV-seropositive. The chain carries TRBV4-2 and TRBJ2-2; 9 nucleotides line up with TRBD1. The sequencing input was PBMCs. CDR3 DNA: TGTGCCAGCAGCTTCCGGGACAGGGTTTCGACCGGGGAGCTGTTTTTT. Translated, it gives CASSFRDRVSTGELFF.